The 30 T cell receptor beta chains reported below all come from one sample, sequenced in a study of T cell changes during pregnancy in multiple sclerosis. Sequenced by immunoSEQ multiplex PCR; TCRdb stores in-frame clones only, minus some. Of under 50,000 clones listed, about nine tenths were seen once; the top ten hold roughly 0.5%. The specimen was CD4+ T cells from peripheral blood mononuclear cells, collected in the first trimester of pregnancy. The receptor set was obtained from a female donor in good health, enrolled as a control in a pregnancy study.

The rearrangement uses TRBV4-3 and TRBJ1-2; 7 bases map to TRBD1. This CDR3 is built from 14 residues. Losses at the gene ends were 0 bases for V and 8 bases for J; bases not matched to a gene: 6. Per the germline V gene, CDR1 is LGHNA and CDR2 is YSLEER. CDR3 loop: CASSQEGGFTGYTF. Here the CDR3 DNA reads TGCGCCAGCAGCCAAGAAGGGGGCTTCACGGGCTACACCTTC.

The chain carries TRBV7-3 and TRBJ2-3; TRBD2 agrees at 7 bases. CDR3 length: 14 amino acids. Germline CDR1 and CDR2: SGHTA and FQGTGA. Trimming cost V 5 bases and J 6 bases; bases outside gene matches: 8. CDR3 protein: CASSRTSLIDTQYF. The CDR3 DNA reads TGTGCCAGCAGCCGGACTAGTTTGATTGATACGCAGTATTTT.

The J gene is TRBJ1-1, the V gene TRBV4-1; D might be TRBD1 (5 bases). Germline CDR1 is MGHRA and CDR2 is YSYEKL. The CDR3 loop spans 16 amino acids. The V end was cut by 1 base, the J end by 7 bases, with 19 bases between. The CDR3 loop is CASSQGPQGGDSEAFF. Written as DNA, the CDR3 is TGCGCCAGCAGCCAAGGCCCCCAGGGCGGTGATAGTGAAGCTTTCTTT.

DNA for the CDR3: TGTGCCAGCAGCTCGAGGGCCGGAAACGAGCAGTACTTC. It translates to CASSSRAGNEQYF. The chain joins TRBV7-3 to TRBJ2-7, with D possibly matching TRBD2 (5 bases). Germline CDR1 SGHTA, CDR2 FQGTGA. Trimming took 4 bases from V and 5 from J, leaving 12 bases between them. The CDR3 consists of 13 residues. Supplemented by reference TRBV7-3 and TRBJ2-7, the full variable domain reads GAGVSQTPSNKVTEKGKYVELRCDPISGHTALYWYRQSLGQGPEFLIYFQGTGAADDSGLPNDRFFAVRPEGSVSTLKIQRTERGDSAVYLCASSSRAGNEQYFGPGTRLTVT.

The chain uses TRBV20-1 and TRBJ2-5; D perhaps matches TRBD2 (6 bases). Germline CDR1 and CDR2: DFQATT and SNEGSKA (reference sequence). Trimming removed 5 bases at V and 5 bases at J, with 9 bases between. This CDR3 spans 11 amino acids. The CDR3 nucleotides read TGCAGTGCTCTCGGAGGGGAGACCCAGTACTTC. Translation: CSALGGETQYF.

This rearrangement joins TRBV6-5 to TRBJ1-2, with TRBD1 identical over 9 bases. This CDR3 region has 13 residues. The J segment lost 7 bases and the V segment lost 6 bases, leaving 6 bases of the junction unmatched. Germline CDR1 MNHEY, CDR2 SVGAGI. The CDR3 here is CASRRDRDFGYTF. The CDR3 nucleotides are TGTGCCAGCAGAAGGGACAGGGACTTTGGCTACACCTTC.

This chain uses TRBV21-1 with TRBJ2-1; the DNA was not used to check the table's D call, TRBD1. TRBV21-1 constitutes a pseudogene. This CDR3 contains 16 residues. CDR3 protein: CASSRKQGPSYNEQFF. In DNA, the CDR3 is TGTGCCAGCAGCCGAAAACAGGGCCCATCCTACAATGAGCAGTTCTTC.

The DNA of the CDR3 is TGTGCCAGCAGTAAGGAGGCCCCCTCTAACTATGGCTACACCTTC. It encodes CASSKEAPSNYGYTF. J is TRBJ1-2 and V is TRBV6-4; D is unclear. CDR1 is MRHNA and CDR2 is SNTAGT in the germline V gene. V was clipped by 5 bases and J by 0 bases, with 13 bases between them. The CDR3 length is 15 residues.

The chain couples TRBV2 to TRBJ2-5; D is perhaps TRBD2 (6 bases). This CDR3 is 15 amino acids long. Trimming shortened V by 6 bases and J by 5 bases, and 19 bases separated the two germline ends. Per germline, CDR1 SNHLY and CDR2 FYNNEI. The CDR3 reads CASRTLAYTSETQYF. In nucleotides, the CDR3 is TGTGCCAGCAGAACTCTAGCGTACACCAGTGAGACCCAGTACTTC.

The gene calls are TRBV15 and TRBJ2-3; 11 positions match TRBD2. The CDR3 covers 16 residues. Trimming cost V 3 bases and J 4 bases; bases outside gene matches: 6. CDR1 is LNHNV and CDR2 is YYDKDF in the germline V gene (reference sequence). CDR3 sequence reads: CATSSRTSGGADTQYF. In DNA, the CDR3 is TGTGCCACCAGCAGTCGTACTAGCGGGGGCGCAGATACGCAGTATTTT.

This sequence joins TRBV2 and TRBJ1-4; D is undetermined. CDR3 length: 14 amino acids. V lost 3 bases, J lost 5 bases, and 10 bases lay in between. From germline, CDR1 is SNHLY and CDR2 FYNNEI. CDR3 DNA sequence: TGTGCCAGCAGTGACAGGCCGAAGAATGAAAAACTGTTTTTT. It encodes CASSDRPKNEKLFF.

The J gene is TRBJ2-6, the V gene TRBV4-3, with TRBD1 identical over 7 bases. From germline, CDR1 is LGHNA and CDR2 YSLEER. This CDR3 region has 16 residues. V lost 2 bases to trimming and J lost 3 bases; unmatched junction nucleotides: 4. CDR3: CASSQTQGVGANVLTF. In DNA, the CDR3 is TGCGCCAGCAGCCAAACTCAGGGGGTTGGGGCCAACGTCCTGACTTTC.

The V call is TRBV5-6, the J call TRBJ1-5; D not certain. V lost 0 bases to trimming and J lost 5 bases, with 9 bases between them. The CDR3 is made up of 14 amino acids. Germline loops: CDR1 SGHDT, CDR2 YYEEEE. CDR3 sequence reads: CASSLAQEYQPQHF. CDR3 nucleotide sequence: TGTGCCAGCAGCTTGGCCCAGGAATATCAGCCCCAGCATTTT.

This clone showed up just once. The gene calls are TRBV5-6 and TRBJ1-1; D perhaps matches TRBD1 (5 bases). Germline V CDR1 and CDR2: SGHDT, YYEEEE. CDR3 length equals 13 residues. V lost 2 bases and J 4 bases, leaving 9 bases between the germline ends. The CDR3 is CASSFGGVTEAFF. CDR3 DNA sequence: TGTGCCAGCAGCTTTGGAGGGGTCACTGAAGCTTTCTTT.

This chain links TRBV7-8 with TRBJ2-7; D gene ambiguous. The CDR3 is 13 amino acids. Looked up from germline, CDR1 is SGHVS and CDR2 is FQNEAQ. The V and J ends lost 6 bases and 6 bases respectively, with 15 bases between them. As DNA, the CDR3 is TGTGCCAGCAGTATAGCCATCCAAGGCGAGCAGTACTTC. It specifies CASSIAIQGEQYF.

The V call is TRBV28, the J call TRBJ2-7; the D is unclear. Between the trimmed V and J ends, which lost 3 bases and 2 bases, there was a span of 8 bases. The CDR3 is 13 amino acids. Germline values: CDR1 MDHEN, CDR2 SYDVKM. The CDR3 nucleotides are TGTGCCAGCAGTTTCCCCCCCACCTACGAGCAGTACTTC. Translated: CASSFPPTYEQYF. The whole variable domain, remainder taken from reference TRBV28 and TRBJ2-7, is DVKVTQSSRYLVKRTGEKVFLECVQDMDHENMFWYRQDPGLGLRLIYFSYDVKMKEKGDIPEGYSVSREKKERFSLILESASTNQTSMYLCASSFPPTYEQYFGPGTRLTVT.

The chain has TRBV7-3 and TRBJ1-1; D may be TRBD1 (6 bases). This CDR3 is built from 14 residues. Germline CDR1 and CDR2: SGHTA and FQGTGA. V was cut by 6 bases and J by 1 base, with 12 bases left in between. The CDR3 protein is CASRSGGANTEAFF. The CDR3 DNA reads as TGTGCCAGCAGATCCGGGGGGGCGAACACTGAAGCTTTCTTT.

The chain links TRBV7-9 to TRBJ1-2; no clear D. Germline-derived CDR1 and CDR2 are SEHNR and FQNEAQ (reference sequence). CDR3 length: 16 residues. Deletions cut 1 base from V and 7 bases from J, with 19 bases between. The chain's CDR3 is CASSLDGRADAGGYTF. The CDR3 DNA reads TGTGCCAGCAGCTTAGATGGTCGGGCGGACGCGGGTGGCTACACCTTC.

The rearrangement links TRBV30 to TRBJ1-2; no firm D call. With 0 bases removed from V and 4 bases from J, the gap between germline ends came to 9 bases. The CDR3 is 13 amino acids. Germline CDR1 and CDR2: GTSNPN and SVGIG (reference sequence). The CDR3 bases are TGTGCCTGGAGTGTGGAGGCTCGCTATGGCTACACCTTC. Amino acid sequence: CAWSVEARYGYTF. The full variable domain, its missing parts supplied by reference TRBV30 and TRBJ1-2, is SQTIHQWPATLVQPVGSPLSLECTVEGTSNPNLYWYRQAAGRGLQLLFYSVGIGQISSEVPQNLSASRPQDRQFILSSKKLLLSDSGFYLCAWSVEARYGYTFGSGTRLTVV.

This clone appeared once. The V call is TRBV14, the J call TRBJ2-5; TRBD2 matches 9 bases. The CDR3 sequence is 16 residues long. Germline CDR1 reads SGHDN; CDR2 reads FVKESK. V dropped 1 base and J dropped 4; count of bases not matched to a gene: 7. CDR3 in amino acids: CASSQGVLAGRETQYF. CDR3 nucleotides: TGTGCCAGCAGCCAAGGGGTTCTAGCGGGGCGAGAGACCCAGTACTTC.

J is TRBJ1-4 and V is TRBV4-1; tentatively, D is TRBD1 (5 bases). Germline CDR1 is MGHRA and CDR2 is YSYEKL. Trimming removed 0 bases from V and 8 bases from J, with 19 bases in between. The CDR3 has 17 residues. CDR3 region: CASSQDVQGRNKEKLFF. The CDR3 nucleotides read TGCGCCAGCAGCCAAGATGTTCAGGGCAGGAATAAAGAAAAACTGTTTTTT.

The V gene is TRBV15, the J gene TRBJ2-3; 9 nucleotides agree with TRBD2. Germline CDR1 is LNHNV and CDR2 is YYDKDF (reference sequence). The CDR3 loop spans 18 amino acids. V shed 3 bases, J shed 3 bases, and the junction held 13 bases outside the gene matches. CDR3 in DNA: TGTGCCACCAGCAGGAAATCGGTTAGCGGGGGAGTGACAGATACGCAGTATTTT. Translating it yields CATSRKSVSGGVTDTQYF.

V is TRBV7-9 and J is TRBJ2-1, with 9 bases identical to TRBD2. The V segment lost 4 bases and the J segment 0 bases; nucleotides outside the gene matches: 4. CDR3 length: 16 residues. Germline V lookup: CDR1 SEHNR, CDR2 FQNEAQ (reference sequence). The DNA of the CDR3 is TGTGCCAGCAGCTACCTAGCGGGGAGCTCCTACAATGAGCAGTTCTTC. Encoded protein: CASSYLAGSSYNEQFF.

This chain uses TRBV7-9 with TRBJ1-1; D uncertain. Germline CDR1 and CDR2: SEHNR and FQNEAQ (reference sequence). The CDR3 is 15 residues long. Deletions cut 5 bases from V and 4 bases from J, with 17 bases between. The CDR3 loop reads CASSTDPGRITEAFF. The CDR3 nucleotides read TGTGCCAGCAGCACCGACCCGGGGAGGATCACTGAAGCTTTCTTT.

The V and J genes are TRBV6-1 and TRBJ2-3, with D perhaps TRBD1 (5 bases). V dropped 6 bases and J dropped 4 bases, with 8 bases sitting between them. CDR3 length: 12 residues. The germline CDR1 and CDR2 sequences are MNHNS and SASEGT. CDR3 nucleotides: TGTGCCAGCAGGCCAGGGTCAGATACGCAGTATTTT. Amino acid sequence: CASRPGSDTQYF.

This sequence joins TRBV5-1 and TRBJ1-5, with D uncertain. CDR3 size: 13 residues. V was cut by 5 bases and J by 0 bases, with 6 bases left in between. In germline, CDR1 is SGHRS, CDR2 YFSETQ. The CDR3 region is CASREGSNQPQHF. Written as DNA, the CDR3 is TGCGCCAGCAGGGAGGGTAGCAATCAGCCCCAGCATTTT.

The chain employs TRBV19 and TRBJ1-1; D uncertain. This CDR3 is built from 12 residues. From germline, CDR1 is LNHDA and CDR2 SQIVND (reference sequence). Trimming took off 7 bases at V and 0 bases at J, with 6 bases between the two ends. CDR3 amino acids: CASTRVNTEAFF. The CDR3 DNA reads as TGTGCCAGTACCCGAGTGAACACTGAAGCTTTCTTT.

V and J are TRBV6-5 and TRBJ2-7; TRBD2 aligns across 8 bases. Germline V gene lookup returns CDR1 MNHEY and CDR2 SVGAGI. V lost 0 bases and J lost 2; bases outside the gene matches: 3. The CDR3 is 15 amino acids. The CDR3 reads CASSYSGRGAYEQYF. DNA for the CDR3: TGTGCCAGCAGTTACTCGGGGCGGGGGGCCTACGAGCAGTACTTC.

This chain uses TRBV7-9 with TRBJ1-1, with TRBD1 as a possible D gene (6 bases). Germline V gene data show CDR1 as SEHNR and CDR2 as FQNEAQ (reference sequence). The CDR3 is made up of 15 amino acids. Trimming removed 4 bases at V and 1 base at J, with 13 bases between. For the CDR3, the DNA is TGTGCCAGCAGCTACTGGACAGCCGCGAACACTGAAGCTTTCTTT. It encodes CASSYWTAANTEAFF.

The chain employs TRBV27 and TRBJ2-5, with a possible D match to TRBD2 (6 bases). This CDR3 spans 14 amino acids. Trimming removed 6 bases at V and 2 bases at J, with 13 bases between. Germline V gene data show CDR1 as MNHEY and CDR2 as SMNVEV (reference sequence). This chain's CDR3 is CASRLDYKQETQYF. CDR3 coding DNA: TGTGCCAGCAGGTTGGACTACAAACAAGAGACCCAGTACTTC.